The 25 T cell receptor beta chains presented below share a single source sample, sequenced in a study of read filtering for tumor transcriptome and immune sequencing. Molecular barcoded adaptors covering alpha/delta and beta/gamma chains were used on roughly 400 ng RNA. TCRdb re-analysed the reads in MiXCR, keeping a single row per CDR3 protein. Counted here are tens of thousands of distinct CDR3 sequences, roughly 21% occurring once; the ten biggest clones make up roughly 11%. Sequenced: a population of CD138-negative cells sorted from bone marrow. The receptors originated from a donor at least 40 years old with multiple myeloma.

The chain recombines TRBV5-1 with TRBJ2-3, with unresolved D. In germline, CDR1 is SGHRS, CDR2 YFSETQ. This CDR3 comprises 12 residues. V shed 4 bases and J shed 4 bases, with 7 bases lying between them. This CDR3 reads CASSVSPDTQYF. CDR3 nucleotide sequence: TGCGCCAGCAGCGTCAGCCCAGATACGCAGTATTTT.

Concerning this clonotype itself: With a much larger clone just one base away, this may be a read error. The chain couples TRBV12-3 or TRBV12-4 to TRBJ2-1; TRBD1 matches at 8 bases. This CDR3 region has 15 residues. The CDR3 nucleotides are TGTGCCAGCAGTCCCGGGACAGGCCAATACAATGTGCAGTTCTTC. Encoded protein: CASSPGTGQYNVQFF.

This rearrangement joins TRBV7-9 to TRBJ1-1; D not certain. The CDR3 loop spans 12 amino acids. CDR1 is SEHNR, CDR2 FQNEAQ, per germline (reference sequence). The V gene lost 11 bases and the J gene lost 5 bases, with 15 bases spanning the gap. This CDR3 reads CALSFWGTEAFF. The CDR3 coding sequence is TGTGCCCTCAGCTTCTGGGGAACTGAAGCTTTCTTT.

The chain joins TRBV5-1 to TRBJ1-2; D remains ambiguous. Trimming stripped 0 bases from V and 8 bases from J, with 11 bases between. This CDR3 is 13 amino acids long. Per the germline V gene, CDR1 is SGHRS and CDR2 is YFSETQ. Here the CDR3 reads CASSLESGLGYTF. CDR3 nucleotides: TGCGCCAGCAGCTTGGAATCCGGGCTCGGCTACACCTTC.

This clonotype has a count of ten or more. The chain uses TRBV16 and TRBJ1-1; 8 nucleotides align to TRBD1. With 6 bases clipped from V and 3 bases from J, the junction kept 6 bases outside the gene matches. In germline, CDR1 is KGHSY, CDR2 FQNENV. The CDR3 covers 14 residues. The DNA for the CDR3 is TGTGCCAGCAGGATACACAGGGGGGACACTGAAGCTTTCTTT. Protein sequence: CASRIHRGDTEAFF.

The V call is TRBV5-1, the J call TRBJ2-2; 7 bases are shared with TRBD1. Germline V gene sequence: CDR1 SGHRS, CDR2 YFSETQ. CDR3 size: 14 residues. J gave up 7 bases and V 2 bases, and 5 bases lay outside the gene matches. CDR3 DNA: TGCGCCAGCAGCTTACGACAGGGATACGGGGAGCTGTTTTTT. It translates to CASSLRQGYGELFF.

This clonotype was detected ten times or more. The chain uses TRBV7-9 and TRBJ2-1; 7 bases map to TRBD2. There are 17 residues in the CDR3. Per the germline V gene, CDR1 is SEHNR and CDR2 is FQNEAQ (reference sequence). The ends lost 2 bases at V and 0 bases at J; junction bases unmatched: 7. The CDR3 is CASSLWYGGSSYNEQFF. The CDR3 coding sequence is TGTGCCAGCAGCTTATGGTACGGGGGGAGCTCCTACAATGAGCAGTTCTTC.

J is TRBJ2-7 and V is TRBV12-3 or TRBV12-4, with D unclear. The CDR3 extends over 12 amino acids. Trimming removed 3 bases at V and 5 bases at J, with 8 bases between. The CDR3 region is CASSLTPDEQYF. The CDR3 DNA follows: TGTGCCAGCAGTTTGACTCCCGACGAGCAGTACTTC.

Regarding this clonotype: A read error is possible here, since a much larger clone lies one base away. The rearrangement links TRBV12-3 or TRBV12-4 to TRBJ2-2; 10 bases are a match to TRBD2. Trimming cost V 5 bases and J 1 base; bases outside gene matches: 4. This CDR3 has 16 amino acids. DNA for the CDR3: TGTGCCAGCAGTCTGGCTAGCGGGGGGAACACCGGGGAGCTGTTTTTT. This codes for CASSLASGGNTGELFF.

This clonotype came up many times. The V call is TRBV7-9, the J call TRBJ2-2; 9 nucleotides line up with TRBD1. Germline CDR1 SEHNR, CDR2 FQNEAQ (reference sequence). The CDR3 totals 18 residues. The V segment lost 2 bases and the J segment 0 bases; nucleotides outside the gene matches: 7. The CDR3 loop is CASSLSNRGPTNTGELFF. DNA of the CDR3: TGTGCCAGCAGCTTATCCAACAGGGGGCCTACGAACACCGGGGAGCTGTTTTTT.

This clonotype has ten or more counts. V and J are TRBV6-5 and TRBJ2-2, with D possibly TRBD1 on 5 matching bases. There are 17 residues in the CDR3. CDR1 MNHEY and CDR2 SVGAGI come from the germline V gene. The V and J ends lost 2 bases and 2 bases respectively, with 15 bases between them. CDR3 nucleotide sequence: TGTGCCAGCAGTTACCGAAGCCTCCAGGGTAACACCGGGGAGCTGTTTTTT. Translating gives CASSYRSLQGNTGELFF.

With respect to this clonotype: A single base separates this from a much larger clone, so it may be a read error. The genes are TRBV14 and TRBJ1-4; D not certain. The CDR3 runs 13 residues. The V gene's germline CDR1 is SGHDN and CDR2 FVKESK. CDR3 region: CASSPARHYTPYF. The CDR3 DNA is TGTGCCAGCAGCCCCGCCCGGCACTATACGCCGTATTTT.

This clonotype was observed many times. The chain joins TRBV19 to TRBJ2-6; D gene unclear. In germline, CDR1 is LNHDA, CDR2 SQIVND (reference sequence). The CDR3 spans 14 residues. V lost 2 bases and J 1 base, leaving 3 bases between the germline ends. As DNA, the CDR3 is TGTGCCAGTAGTATACAATCTGGGGCCAACGTCCTGACTTTC. Translating it yields CASSIQSGANVLTF.

The chain is built from TRBV5-5 and TRBJ2-3, with D possibly being TRBD1 (5 bases). CDR3 length: 15 residues. The germline V gene encodes CDR1 SGHKS and CDR2 YYEKEE (reference sequence). V dropped 1 base and J dropped 5 bases, with 14 bases sitting between them. The CDR3 spells CASSLCQGMVDTQYF. CDR3 DNA: TGTGCCAGCAGCTTGTGCCAGGGTATGGTAGATACGCAGTATTTT.

Ten or more counts support this clonotype. J is TRBJ1-1 and V is TRBV5-1; a weak D match, TRBD1 (5 bases). The germline CDR1 and CDR2 sequences are SGHRS and YFSETQ. Trimming cost V 0 bases and J 2 bases, with 8 bases left between them. There are 14 residues in the CDR3. Written as DNA, the CDR3 is TGCGCCAGCAGCTTGGAGGGGCATAACACTGAAGCTTTCTTT. This translates into CASSLEGHNTEAFF.

The chain has TRBV2 and TRBJ2-1; no clear D. This CDR3 comprises 12 residues. Germline lookup yields CDR1 SNHLY and CDR2 FYNNEI. V shed 11 bases and J shed 1 base, with 9 bases lying between them. The DNA of the CDR3 is TGTGCCGGCTCGAATTCCTACAATGAGCAGTTCTTC. This sequence encodes CAGSNSYNEQFF.

A note on this clonotype: Possible read error: a much larger clone is one base away. The chain employs TRBV7-3 and TRBJ2-2; the match to TRBD1 covers 7 bases. With 2 bases clipped from V and 0 bases from J, the junction kept 9 bases outside the gene matches. This CDR3 contains 18 residues. CDR1 SGHTA and CDR2 FQGTGA come from the germline V gene. DNA for the CDR3: TGTGCCAGCAGCTTAGCCCCGTGGACAGGAGCGAACACCGGGGAGCTGTTTTTT. The encoded protein is CASSLAPWTGANTGELFF. Complete variable domain (other parts from reference TRBV7-3 and TRBJ2-2): GAGVSQTPSNKVTEKGKYVELRCDPISGHTALYWYRQSLGQGPEFLIYFQGTGAADDSGLPNDRFFAVRPEGSVSTLKIQRTERGDSAVYLCASSLAPWTGANTGELFFGEGSRLTVL.

In its sample, this clonotype was seen many times. This CDR3 reads CASSLGQGINSPLHF. The DNA for the CDR3 is TGTGCCAGCAGCTTAGGACAGGGGATAAACTCACCCCTCCACTTT. This chain uses TRBV11-3 with TRBJ1-6; 8 positions match TRBD1. Germline CDR1 SGHNT, CDR2 YENEEA. There are 15 residues in the CDR3. With 1 base clipped from V and 10 bases from J, the junction kept 6 bases outside the gene matches. The full variable domain, rest sourced from reference TRBV11-3 and TRBJ1-6, is EAGVVQSPRYKIIEKKQPVAFWCNPISGHNTLYWYLQNLGQGPELLIRYENEEAVDDSQLPKDRFSAERLKGVDSTLKIQPAELGDSAVYLCASSLGQGINSPLHFGNGTRLTVT.

On this clonotype: A much more abundant neighbour one base away suggests this may be a read error. This chain connects TRBV20-1 to TRBJ2-1; 8 nucleotides match TRBD2. The ends lost 6 bases at V and 8 bases at J; junction bases unmatched: 18. The CDR3 has 16 residues. In germline, CDR1 is DFQATT, CDR2 SNEGSKA (reference sequence). As DNA, the CDR3 is TGCAGTGCCCTGGTGTGGTCTATCGGGGGGGAATATGAGCAGTTCTTC. Its protein product is CSALVWSIGGEYEQFF.

In this sample, this clonotype turned up many times. This sequence joins TRBV19 and TRBJ2-1; the match to TRBD2 covers 8 bases. This CDR3 comprises 15 residues. Germline lookup yields CDR1 LNHDA and CDR2 SQIVND (reference sequence). The V and J ends lost 2 bases and 2 bases, in that order; junction bases with no gene match: 2. Here the CDR3 reads CASSITSGAYNEQFF. The CDR3, as DNA: TGTGCCAGTAGTATAACTAGCGGAGCCTACAATGAGCAGTTCTTC.

This clonotype was detected ten times or more. V and J are TRBV4-1 and TRBJ2-3, with D possibly being TRBD1 (6 bases). Germline-derived CDR1 and CDR2 are MGHRA and YSYEKL. The V end was cut by 4 bases, the J end by 3 bases, with 20 bases between. CDR3 length: 17 residues. Here the CDR3 reads CASSRKIGQTQTDTQYF. CDR3 coding DNA: TGCGCCAGCAGCCGGAAGATAGGACAGACCCAGACAGATACGCAGTATTTT.

At least ten counts were recorded for this clonotype. The chain couples TRBV5-1 to TRBJ2-3; D is undetermined. Germline assignment: CDR1 SGHRS and CDR2 YFSETQ. The CDR3 sequence is 13 residues long. The V gene lost 0 bases and the J gene lost 5 bases, with 7 bases spanning the gap. CDR3 sequence reads: CASSLGAGDTQYF. The CDR3, as DNA: TGCGCCAGCAGCTTGGGGGCTGGAGATACGCAGTATTTT. Looking up the rest from reference TRBV5-1 and TRBJ2-3 gives the full variable domain: KAGVTQTPRYLIKTRGQQVTLSCSPISGHRSVSWYQQTPGQGLQFLFEYFSETQRNKGNFPGRFSGRQFSNSRSEMNVSTLELGDSALYLCASSLGAGDTQYFGPGTRLTVL.

The chain combines TRBV13 with TRBJ2-3; 8 bases fit TRBD2. Germline loops: CDR1 PRHDT, CDR2 FYEKMQ (reference sequence). The trim removed 4 bases at V and 0 bases at J, leaving 3 bases unmatched. The CDR3 is 15 amino acids. This chain's CDR3 is CASSSRGGSTDTQYF. The CDR3 DNA reads TGTGCCAGCAGCTCCCGGGGGGGCAGCACAGATACGCAGTATTTT.

This clonotype was found many times. The chain combines TRBV11-2 with TRBJ2-7, with D possibly matching TRBD2 (5 bases). The CDR3 totals 12 residues. Germline assignment: CDR1 SGHAT and CDR2 FQNNGV. V lost 5 bases and J lost 4, with 9 bases in between. The CDR3 protein is CASSPEGYEQYF. DNA of the CDR3: TGTGCCAGCAGCCCCGAGGGATACGAGCAGTACTTC.

The genes are TRBV28 and TRBJ2-1; D is unresolved. The CDR3 length is 11 residues. The germline CDR1 and CDR2 sequences are MDHEN and SYDVKM. Trimming stripped 11 bases from V and 8 bases from J, with 13 bases between. The CDR3 DNA reads as TGTGCCTGTACCTACATCTATGAGCAGTTCTTC. Residues: CACTYIYEQFF.